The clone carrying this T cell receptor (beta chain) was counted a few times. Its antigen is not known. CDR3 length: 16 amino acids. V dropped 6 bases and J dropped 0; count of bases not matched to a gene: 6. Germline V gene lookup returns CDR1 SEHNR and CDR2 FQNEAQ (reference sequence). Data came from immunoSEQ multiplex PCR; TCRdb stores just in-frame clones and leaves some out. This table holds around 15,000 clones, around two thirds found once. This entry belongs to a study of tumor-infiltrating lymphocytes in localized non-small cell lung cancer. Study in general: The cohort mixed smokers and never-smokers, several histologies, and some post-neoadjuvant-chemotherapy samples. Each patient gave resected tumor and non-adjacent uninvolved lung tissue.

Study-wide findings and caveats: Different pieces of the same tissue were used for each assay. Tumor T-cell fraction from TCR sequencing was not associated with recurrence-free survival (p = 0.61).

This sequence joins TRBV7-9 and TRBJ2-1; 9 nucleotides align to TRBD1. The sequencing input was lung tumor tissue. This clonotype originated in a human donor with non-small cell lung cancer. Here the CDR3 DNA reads TGTGCCAGCAGGGGGGACAGGGTGCCCTCCTACAATGAGCAGTTCTTC. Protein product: CASRGDRVPSYNEQFF.